Each of the 20 T cell receptor beta chains below was sequenced from the same sample in a study of post-analysis software for immune sequencing data. Study-wide results and caveats: Compared with controls, patients had more of 4 to 6 TRBV segments, including TRBV5-6, TRBV5-1 and TRBV20-1.

These receptors' antigens are unknown. Presence of unique molecular identifiers characterized the TCR beta cDNA libraries. TCRdb called the PCR reads again in MiXCR, with one record for every CDR3 protein. The table shows about 680,000 distinct CDR3 sequences, with 55% to 60% occurring only once. Sequences were obtained from blood. The receptors originated from a girl aged 2-10 years with multiple sclerosis.

The rearrangement joins TRBV20-1 to TRBJ1-6; D call uncertain. The CDR3 totals 16 residues. Trimming took off 1 base at V and 2 bases at J, with 12 bases between the two ends. In germline, CDR1 is DFQATT, CDR2 SNEGSKA (reference sequence). CDR3 nucleotides: TGCAGTGCTAGAGTACTGGAAGGCGCCTATAATTCACCCCTCCACTTT. Translated: CSARVLEGAYNSPLHF.

The chain links TRBV20-1 to TRBJ2-1, with TRBD2 matching 13 bases. The junction had 7 bases not matched to a gene; V was cut back by 5 bases and J by 15 bases. Germline CDR1 reads DFQATT; CDR2 reads SNEGSKA (reference sequence). This CDR3 has 12 amino acids. The CDR3 reads CSAASRTSGGFF. In DNA form, the CDR3 reads TGCAGTGCTGCCTCTAGGACTAGCGGGGGGTTCTTC.

V and J are TRBV29-1 and TRBJ2-1; tentative D call: TRBD2 (6 bases). CDR1 is SQVTM and CDR2 is ANQGSEA in the germline V gene. V was shortened by 7 bases and J by 3 bases, with 13 bases between the two germline ends. The CDR3 is made up of 13 amino acids. CDR3 coding DNA: TGCAGCGCCGACGGGGGAGGCTACAATGAGCAGTTCTTC. Translation: CSADGGGYNEQFF.

The chain uses TRBV6-6 and TRBJ1-5; no firm D call. The CDR3 loop spans 17 amino acids. Germline values: CDR1 MNHNY, CDR2 SVGAGI (reference sequence). Trimming left V 4 bases short and J 7 bases short, with 23 bases between. CDR3 in DNA: TGTGCCAGCAGTTCCTCCGGGCCGAGTTTAGGCCGGCAGCCCCAGCATTTT. Its translation: CASSSSGPSLGRQPQHF.

The chain has TRBV7-9 and TRBJ1-2; D uncertain. This CDR3 contains 16 residues. The V and J ends lost 4 bases and 4 bases respectively, with 19 bases between them. Germline CDR1 is SEHNR and CDR2 is FQNEAQ (reference sequence). CDR3 protein: CASSSVGRSRSYGYTF. The DNA for the CDR3 is TGTGCCAGCAGCTCCGTGGGCAGATCGCGAAGCTATGGCTACACCTTC.

V gene TRBV15 combines with J gene TRBJ2-4; 8 bases map to TRBD2. The J call may be faulty, since TRBJ2-7 better matches the DNA end. The CDR3 totals 16 residues. Germline CDR1 is LNHNV and CDR2 is YYDKDF (reference sequence). CDR3 coding DNA: TGTGCCACCAGCAGAGATAGGAGCGGGAGTCACGACGAGCAGTACTTC. Encoded protein: CATSRDRSGSHDEQYF.

This clonotype was seen a handful of times. The genes are TRBV7-2 and TRBJ1-2; D gene unclear. Germline loops: CDR1 SGHTA, CDR2 FQGNSA. Trimming removed 2 bases from V and 6 bases from J, with 7 bases in between. CDR3 length: 12 residues. As DNA, the CDR3 is TGTGCCAGCAGCTTAAGACGGAATGGCTACACCTTC. It specifies CASSLRRNGYTF. Variable domain in full (rest from reference TRBV7-2 and TRBJ1-2): GAGVSQSPSNKVTEKGKDVELRCDPISGHTALYWYRQSLGQGLEFLIYFQGNSAPDKSGLPSDRFSAERTGGSVSTLTIQRTQQEDSAVYLCASSLRRNGYTFGSGTRLTVV.

V and J are TRBV6-1 and TRBJ2-7; either TRBD1 or TRBD2 may supply D (5 bases each). Deletions cut 6 bases from V and 2 bases from J, with 14 bases between. CDR1 MNHNS and CDR2 SASEGT come from the germline V gene. The CDR3 runs 14 residues. The CDR3, as DNA: TGTGCCAGCAGCATACGGGGCGAAACCTACGAGCAGTACTTC. Translating gives CASSIRGETYEQYF.

This clonotype showed up just a few times. The chain uses TRBV3-1 and TRBJ2-7; 9 positions agree with TRBD1. The V segment lost 4 bases and the J segment 2 bases; nucleotides outside the gene matches: 3. Germline V gene lookup returns CDR1 LGHDT and CDR2 YNNKEL (reference sequence). The CDR3 length is 14 residues. The CDR3 DNA follows: TGTGCCAGCAGCCCCTGGACAGGGGCCTACGAGCAGTACTTC. Protein: CASSPWTGAYEQYF.

This rearrangement joins TRBV7-9 to TRBJ1-4; a possible D gene is TRBD1 (5 bases). CDR3 length: 15 residues. V lost 5 bases and J 4 bases, leaving 14 bases between the germline ends. Germline values: CDR1 SEHNR, CDR2 FQNEAQ (reference sequence). CDR3 DNA: TGTGCCAGCAGCGGAAAAGGGGCAGTTAATGAAAAACTGTTTTTT. This gives the protein CASSGKGAVNEKLFF.

This chain links TRBV5-8 with TRBJ2-7, with 9 bases lining up with TRBD1. The CDR3 length is 17 residues. The V segment lost 4 bases and the J segment 3 bases; nucleotides outside the gene matches: 14. The germline CDR1 and CDR2 sequences are SGHTS and YDEGEE. CDR3 loop: CASSPSGGTGIHYEQYF. Written as DNA, the CDR3 is TGTGCCAGCAGCCCCTCGGGCGGGACAGGGATCCACTACGAGCAGTACTTC.

This rearrangement joins TRBV5-1 to TRBJ1-1; 8 bases are a match to TRBD1. The J segment lost 3 bases and the V segment lost 5 bases, leaving 6 bases of the junction unmatched. The germline gives CDR1 SGHRS, CDR2 YFSETQ. The CDR3 loop spans 14 amino acids. The CDR3: CASRAGQAYTEAFF. The CDR3 DNA reads as TGCGCCAGCAGAGCGGGACAGGCTTACACTGAAGCTTTCTTT.

This clonotype has a single count. The chain combines TRBV27 with TRBJ2-7; weak D call: TRBD2 (5 bases). The CDR3 length is 14 residues. CDR1 MNHEY and CDR2 SMNVEV come from the germline V gene (reference sequence). Deletions cut 7 bases from V and 5 bases from J, with 18 bases between. This CDR3 reads CASTSLGLGNEQYF. DNA of the CDR3: TGTGCCAGCACCTCATTAGGCCTCGGGAACGAGCAGTACTTC.

Notes on this clonotype: This CDR3 fails to terminate in the conserved phenylalanine or tryptophan, so it likely reflects a read error. This sequence joins TRBV27 and TRBJ1-2; a possible D gene is TRBD1 (5 bases). The CDR3 contains 15 residues. V was trimmed by 4 bases and J by 8 bases, leaving 20 bases between them. Per germline, CDR1 MNHEY and CDR2 SMNVEV (reference sequence). CDR3 nucleotides: TGTGCCAGCAGTTCCCGTTTAGCCGGGACGCGCGGCTACACCTTA. Residues: CASSSRLAGTRGYTL.

The V call is TRBV4-1, the J call TRBJ1-4; the D gene is possibly TRBD1 (6 bases). The CDR3 loop spans 15 amino acids. The V gene's germline CDR1 is MGHRA and CDR2 YSYEKL. V dropped 1 base and J dropped 8 bases, with 14 bases sitting between them. The CDR3 nucleotides are TGCGCCAGCAGCCAAGCACCAGGGGTAGGAGAAAAACTGTTTTTT. Its protein product is CASSQAPGVGEKLFF.

This clonotype has just one count. The V gene is TRBV29-1, the J gene TRBJ2-1; D not certain. The CDR3 consists of 14 residues. Trimming removed 2 bases from V and 8 bases from J, with 16 bases in between. Germline loops: CDR1 SQVTM, CDR2 ANQGSEA. The CDR3 bases are TGCAGCGTTGAAAAAGGACGGGCCTGGGATGAGCAGTTCTTC. It codes for CSVEKGRAWDEQFF.

This clonotype was detected a few times. This chain links TRBV7-6 with TRBJ2-7; 10 bases align to TRBD2. The CDR3 runs 14 residues. Germline V gene sequence: CDR1 SGHVS, CDR2 FNYEAQ. The V segment lost 3 bases and the J segment 7 bases; nucleotides outside the gene matches: 6. DNA of the CDR3: TGTGCCAGCAGCTTGGCTAGCGGGGGTACGGAGCAGTACTTC. Translated, it gives CASSLASGGTEQYF.

The CDR3 loop is CASSIKSSGNTIYF. CDR3 DNA: TGTGCCAGCAGTATCAAGAGCTCTGGAAACACCATATATTTT. The V gene is TRBV12-3 or TRBV12-4, the J gene TRBJ1-3, with D unclear. Trimming left V 5 bases short and J 0 bases short, with 8 bases between. This CDR3 contains 14 residues.

In this sample, this clonotype turned up a few times. The chain uses TRBV24-1 and TRBJ2-1; TRBD2 matches at 8 bases. V lost 4 bases and J lost 3; bases outside the gene matches: 10. CDR1 is KGHDR and CDR2 is SFDVKD in the germline V gene. The CDR3 totals 17 residues. The CDR3 is CATSDLAASGGYNEQFF. In DNA, the CDR3 is TGTGCCACCAGTGACCTTGCGGCGAGCGGGGGCTACAATGAGCAGTTCTTC.

The rearrangement uses TRBV10-3 and TRBJ1-2, with 8 bases identical to TRBD1. The J segment lost 8 bases and the V segment lost 4 bases, leaving 18 bases of the junction unmatched. Per germline, CDR1 ENHRY and CDR2 SYGVKD. CDR3 length: 17 amino acids. This CDR3 reads CAISGPRDPGGPSGYTF. The CDR3 nucleotides are TGTGCCATCAGTGGGCCACGGGACCCAGGGGGCCCATCGGGCTACACCTTC.